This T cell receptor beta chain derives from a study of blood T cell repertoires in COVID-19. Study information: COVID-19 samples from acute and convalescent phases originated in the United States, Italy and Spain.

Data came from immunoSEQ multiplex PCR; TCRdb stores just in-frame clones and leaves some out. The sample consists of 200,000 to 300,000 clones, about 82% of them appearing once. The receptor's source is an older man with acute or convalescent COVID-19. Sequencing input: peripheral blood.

The CDR3 here is CAISERGQFSGYTF. Here the CDR3 DNA reads TGTGCCATCAGTGAAAGAGGGCAGTTTAGTGGCTACACCTTC. The chain couples TRBV10-3 to TRBJ1-2; D unclear. This CDR3 has 14 residues. Between the trimmed V and J ends, which lost 3 bases and 7 bases, there was a span of 15 bases. CDR1 is ENHRY, CDR2 SYGVKD, per germline.